Here is one T cell receptor beta chain with its context. The antigen remains unidentified. CDR1 MNHNS and CDR2 SASEGT come from the germline V gene. V was cut by 7 bases and J by 4 bases, with 13 bases left in between. The CDR3 has 13 amino acids. The data were obtained in a study of cytotoxic CD8 clonotypes in ibrutinib-treated CLL. Across the study: Enrolment comprised eleven to twelve relapsed/refractory and about 16 treatment-naive patients; approximately 18 were IGHV unmutated. Study-level results: Public clonotypes, found uncommonly, either contracted or stayed stable on treatment. Patients showed higher baseline clonality than age-matched healthy donors, and it tracked circulating CD8+ T-cell counts. Clonality went up at the time of ibrutinib response, stayed stable in sustained remission, and later dropped back toward its baseline level at progression.

The protocol was immunoSEQ multiplex PCR, while the TCRdb copy is restricted to in-frame clones and leaves out a portion. The sample shows about 200,000 clones, 70% of them seen only once. The source material was PBMCs, sampled after 12 months of ibrutinib treatment. This chain links TRBV6-1 with TRBJ1-2; no definite D call. The sequence came from a human donor with chronic lymphocytic leukemia. CDR3 in amino acids: CASTWGRSYGYTF. The DNA of the CDR3 is TGTGCCAGCACTTGGGGAAGAAGCTATGGCTACACCTTC.